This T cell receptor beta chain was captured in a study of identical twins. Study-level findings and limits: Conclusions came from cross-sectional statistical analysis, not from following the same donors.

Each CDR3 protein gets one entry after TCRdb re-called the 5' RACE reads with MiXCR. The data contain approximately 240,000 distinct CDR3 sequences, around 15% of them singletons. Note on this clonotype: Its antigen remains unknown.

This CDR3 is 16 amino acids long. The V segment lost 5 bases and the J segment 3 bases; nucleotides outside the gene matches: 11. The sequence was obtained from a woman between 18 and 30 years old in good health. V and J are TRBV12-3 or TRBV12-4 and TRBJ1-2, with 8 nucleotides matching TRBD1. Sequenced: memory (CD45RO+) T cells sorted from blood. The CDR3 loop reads CASSPATGVQHYGYTF. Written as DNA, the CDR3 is TGTGCCAGCAGTCCCGCGACAGGGGTACAGCACTATGGCTACACCTTC.